The 8 T cell receptor beta chains below all came from one sample that was sequenced in a study of blood T cell repertoires in COVID-19. Libraries were prepared by immunoSEQ multiplex PCR; TCRdb keeps only in-frame clonotypes and omits some of them. This table has about 330,000 clones, 85% appearing once. Sequencing was done on a sample of peripheral blood. These receptors were collected from a human donor in a cohort sampled during active COVID-19.

The chain combines TRBV2 with TRBJ2-1; 8 bases map to TRBD2. Germline values: CDR1 SNHLY, CDR2 FYNNEI. Unmatched junction bases numbered 8, after V lost 9 bases and J lost 7 bases. There are 13 residues in the CDR3. CDR3: CARYKGGRNEQFF. Written as DNA, the CDR3 is TGTGCCAGGTACAAGGGCGGGAGGAATGAGCAGTTCTTC. Combining the CDR3 with reference TRBV2 and TRBJ2-1 gives the whole variable domain EPEVTQTPSHQVTQMGQEVILRCVPISNHLYFYWYRQILGQKVEFLVSFYNNEISEKSEIFDDQFSVERPDGSNFTLKIRSTKLEDSAMYFCARYKGGRNEQFFGPGTRLTVL.

This chain connects TRBV10-3 to TRBJ1-1; the match to TRBD1 covers 8 bases. This CDR3 region has 15 residues. The ends lost 4 bases at V and 4 bases at J; junction bases unmatched: 8. CDR1 ENHRY and CDR2 SYGVKD come from the germline V gene. The CDR3 is CAISGDRSFGTEAFF. The CDR3 nucleotides are TGTGCCATCAGTGGGGACAGGTCCTTTGGCACTGAAGCTTTCTTT.

The rearrangement links TRBV25-1 to TRBJ1-1, with D uncertain. The germline V gene has CDR1 MGHDK and CDR2 SYGVNS. This CDR3 contains 15 residues. V lost 0 bases, J lost 7 bases, and 15 bases lay in between. The CDR3 DNA sequence: TGTGCCAGCAGTGAATACGGCCCTCCGGGAAATGAAGCTTTCTTT. Amino acids: CASSEYGPPGNEAFF. Variable domain in full (rest from reference TRBV25-1 and TRBJ1-1): EADIYQTPRYLVIGTGKKITLECSQTMGHDKMYWYQQDPGMELHLIHYSYGVNSTEKGDLSSESTVSRIRTEHFPLTLESARPSHTSQYLCASSEYGPPGNEAFFGQGTRLTVV.

The rearrangement links TRBV12-5 to TRBJ2-5; D call uncertain. The germline V gene has CDR1 LGHNT and CDR2 FRNRAP. The CDR3 length is 11 residues. Between the trimmed V and J ends, which lost 1 base and 5 bases, there was a span of 2 bases. CDR3 protein: CASGLAETQYF. The CDR3 DNA sequence: TGTGCTAGTGGTTTGGCTGAGACCCAGTACTTC.

This chain links TRBV29-1 with TRBJ2-6; 8 bases are a match to TRBD1. Trimming took 3 bases from V and 3 from J; bases not matched to a gene: 4. Germline V gene lookup returns CDR1 SQVTM and CDR2 ANQGSEA. The CDR3 loop spans 15 amino acids. CDR3 protein: CSVDQGAYGANVLTF. For the CDR3, the DNA is TGCAGCGTTGACCAGGGGGCTTATGGGGCCAACGTCCTGACTTTC.

The genes are TRBV30 and TRBJ1-3; 8 nucleotides align to TRBD1. The CDR3 is made up of 16 amino acids. The germline gives CDR1 GTSNPN, CDR2 SVGIG (reference sequence). Trimming removed 4 bases from V and 1 base from J; junction bases left unmatched: 9. CDR3 coding DNA: TGTGCCTGGACCCCGGACAGGGTTTGGTCTGGAAACACCATATATTTT. Protein product: CAWTPDRVWSGNTIYF.

The chain combines TRBV2 with TRBJ1-5, with D possibly being TRBD1 (5 bases). The CDR3 runs to 12 residues. Per the germline V gene, CDR1 is SNHLY and CDR2 is FYNNEI. Trimming removed 7 bases from V and 10 bases from J, with 14 bases in between. This chain's CDR3 is CASKADGGPQHF. DNA of the CDR3: TGTGCCAGCAAGGCCGACGGGGGACCCCAGCATTTT.

This chain links TRBV4-1 with TRBJ1-1; maybe TRBD1 (5 bases). CDR1 MGHRA and CDR2 YSYEKL come from the germline V gene. The CDR3 consists of 12 residues. V was clipped by 0 bases and J by 12 bases, with 11 bases between them. Here the CDR3 reads CASSQDGGPTFF. The DNA of the CDR3 is TGCGCCAGCAGCCAAGACGGGGGACCTACTTTCTTT.